What follows is one T cell receptor (beta chain) and its context. Germline lookup yields CDR1 KGHSH and CDR2 LQKENI. The CDR3 covers 16 residues. Trimming at V came to 3 bases and at J to 2 bases, leaving 9 bases not matched to a gene. This sample is drawn from a study of blood T cell repertoires in COVID-19. Method: immunoSEQ multiplex PCR; TCRdb's copy keeps in-frame clones and lacks some. The sample comprises some 120,000 clones, around 88% of which are singletons, and around 5.6% rests with the top ten. The chain uses TRBV18 and TRBJ1-2; 7 nucleotides line up with TRBD1. The clonotype was recovered from an elderly man with active or convalescent COVID-19. The sequencing sample was made of peripheral blood. The CDR3 nucleotides are TGTGCCAGCTCACCTACTTGGACAGGAAGAAACTATGGCTACACCTTC. Translating gives CASSPTWTGRNYGYTF.